A single sample gave rise to the 31 T cell receptor beta chains below, sequenced in a study of CD8 T cells in Susac syndrome. An input of about 0.5 to 1 ug of RNA was subjected to reverse transcription using random hexamers. Via MiXCR, TCRdb re-called the immunoSEQ multiplex PCR reads, giving one row per CDR3 protein. The sample has 120,000 or so distinct CDR3 sequences, roughly 94% seen once. The source material was CD8+ T cells from PBMCs. These receptor sequences come from a human donor with Susac syndrome.

This clonotype was recorded only once. This CDR3 is CATSDLAEKVYNEQFF. DNA of the CDR3: TGTGCCACCAGTGATTTAGCAGAGAAGGTCTACAATGAGCAGTTCTTC. The chain is built from TRBV24-1 and TRBJ2-1, with D unresolved. CDR1 and CDR2 from the germline V gene are KGHDR and SFDVKD. This CDR3 region has 16 residues. Trimming pared 1 base from V and 3 bases from J, leaving 12 bases between.

The chain uses TRBV3-1 and TRBJ1-1; D gene uncertain. The ends were cut back, 3 bases at V and 1 base at J, with 9 bases in the middle. There are 14 residues in the CDR3. CDR1 and CDR2 from the germline V gene are LGHDT and YNNKEL (reference sequence). CDR3 sequence reads: CASSHSTSNTEAFF. The CDR3, as DNA: TGTGCCAGCAGCCACTCAACATCGAACACTGAAGCTTTCTTT.

The chain combines TRBV29-1 with TRBJ2-5; tentatively, D is TRBD1 or TRBD2 (6 bases each). The germline V gene encodes CDR1 SQVTM and CDR2 ANQGSEA. CDR3 size: 15 residues. The V end lost 3 bases, the J end lost 0 bases, and 14 bases lay between the germline ends. The CDR3: CSVESPGANQETQYF. Written as DNA, the CDR3 is TGCAGCGTTGAGTCGCCGGGGGCCAACCAAGAGACCCAGTACTTC.

The genes are TRBV12-3 or TRBV12-4 and TRBJ1-1, with 7 bases aligning to TRBD1. The CDR3 loop spans 14 amino acids. V lost 5 bases to trimming and J lost 4 bases; unmatched junction nucleotides: 7. The CDR3, as DNA: TGTGCCAGCAGTCCGATGGGACAGCTCACTGAAGCTTTCTTT. As protein: CASSPMGQLTEAFF.

V and J are TRBV5-1 and TRBJ2-7, with 11 nucleotides matching TRBD1. The CDR3 length is 14 residues. V lost 4 bases and J lost 5; bases outside the gene matches: 5. From germline, CDR1 is SGHRS and CDR2 YFSETQ. The CDR3 reads CASSAGQGVNEQYF. CDR3 nucleotide sequence: TGCGCCAGCAGCGCGGGACAGGGGGTAAACGAGCAGTACTTC.

This clonotype occurred once. The V and J genes are TRBV4-3 and TRBJ1-2; D might be TRBD1 (6 bases). Germline V gene data show CDR1 as LGHNA and CDR2 as YSLEER. The V gene lost 4 bases and the J gene lost 5 bases, with 17 bases spanning the gap. The CDR3 spans 15 residues. CDR3 nucleotide sequence: TGCGCCAGCAGCCCCTACGGGGGGCTAAGTTATGGCTACACCTTC. Protein product: CASSPYGGLSYGYTF.

The gene calls are TRBV19 and TRBJ2-1, with D perhaps TRBD1 or TRBD2 (7 bases each). The CDR3 consists of 12 residues. V was shortened by 6 bases and J by 7 bases, with 10 bases between the two germline ends. Germline-derived CDR1 and CDR2 are LNHDA and SQIVND (reference sequence). This CDR3 is CASSQGGNEQFF. The CDR3 DNA reads as TGTGCCAGTAGCCAGGGGGGGAATGAGCAGTTCTTC.

The gene calls are TRBV29-1 and TRBJ1-5, with D possibly being TRBD1 (6 bases). This CDR3 is 13 amino acids long. CDR1 is SQVTM and CDR2 is ANQGSEA in the germline V gene. V was pared by 6 bases and J by 1 base, with 10 bases between. The CDR3 protein is CSVGGGSNQPQHF. The CDR3 coding sequence is TGCAGCGTCGGAGGGGGAAGCAATCAGCCCCAGCATTTT.

This chain joins TRBV2 and TRBJ2-2; 9 positions match TRBD2. Germline V CDR1 and CDR2: SNHLY, FYNNEI. J gave up 0 bases and V 7 bases, and 9 bases lay outside the gene matches. The CDR3 runs to 17 residues. As DNA, the CDR3 is TGTGCCAGCACTCTTTCAGCGGGGGGCCCGAACACCGGGGAGCTGTTTTTT. Translating gives CASTLSAGGPNTGELFF.

The gene calls are TRBV9 and TRBJ2-7, with D possibly being TRBD1 (5 bases). Germline values: CDR1 SGDLS, CDR2 YYNGEE. The V end lost 3 bases, the J end lost 0 bases, and 10 bases lay between the germline ends. The CDR3 runs 14 residues. The CDR3 is CASSEQDSSYEQYF. The CDR3 bases are TGTGCCAGCAGCGAACAGGATTCCTCCTACGAGCAGTACTTC.

The chain couples TRBV29-1 to TRBJ1-5; D gene ambiguous. Trimming pared 7 bases from V and 2 bases from J, leaving 9 bases between. Germline V gives CDR1 SQVTM, CDR2 ANQGSEA. The CDR3 totals 12 residues. The DNA of the CDR3 is TGCAGCGCCGACGGGGGCAATCAGCCCCAGCATTTT. As protein: CSADGGNQPQHF.

The chain has TRBV9 and TRBJ1-5; D ambiguous. Trimming removed 0 bases from V and 0 bases from J, with 4 bases in between. The germline CDR1 and CDR2 sequences are SGDLS and YYNGEE. CDR3 length: 14 residues. CDR3 sequence reads: CASSVGNSNQPQHF. As DNA, the CDR3 is TGTGCCAGCAGCGTAGGGAATAGCAATCAGCCCCAGCATTTT.

The chain links TRBV25-1 to TRBJ2-1; D call uncertain. The CDR3 is 13 amino acids. V was shortened by 4 bases and J by 10 bases, with 14 bases between the two germline ends. Germline CDR1 is MGHDK and CDR2 is SYGVNS. CDR3 region: CASSVRANGEQFF. The CDR3 nucleotides are TGTGCCAGCAGTGTACGAGCAAATGGGGAGCAGTTCTTC.

This chain links TRBV29-1 with TRBJ1-2; TRBD1 might be the D (5 bases). The V and J ends lost 2 bases and 8 bases respectively, with 12 bases between them. The CDR3 contains 12 residues. Germline V gene sequence: CDR1 SQVTM, CDR2 ANQGSEA. As DNA, the CDR3 is TGCAGCGTTGAAAGGGGTAATGGGGGCTACACCTTC. Translated: CSVERGNGGYTF. The entire variable domain, with the rest obtained from reference TRBV29-1 and TRBJ1-2, is as follows: SAVISQKPSRDICQRGTSLTIQCQVDSQVTMMFWYRQQPGQSLTLIATANQGSEATYESGFVIDKFPISRPNLTFSTLTVSNMSPEDSSIYLCSVERGNGGYTFGSGTRLTVV.

The V call is TRBV11-2, the J call TRBJ1-6; D possibly corresponds to TRBD1 (5 bases). Germline V lookup: CDR1 SGHAT, CDR2 FQNNGV. This CDR3 is built from 17 residues. Trimming removed 5 bases from V and 0 bases from J, with 14 bases in between. The CDR3 sequence: CASSPSEGSSYNSPLHF. In DNA form, the CDR3 reads TGTGCCAGCAGCCCGTCAGAGGGGAGCTCCTATAATTCACCCCTCCACTTT.

The chain employs TRBV7-2 and TRBJ2-1; 9 bases are shared with TRBD2. The ends lost 2 bases at V and 2 bases at J; junction bases unmatched: 10. Per the germline V gene, CDR1 is SGHTA and CDR2 is FQGNSA. The CDR3 runs to 18 residues. The CDR3 is CASSLKERGAPPYNEQFF. As DNA, the CDR3 is TGTGCCAGCAGCTTAAAGGAGCGGGGGGCGCCCCCCTACAATGAGCAGTTCTTC.

This chain's CDR3 is CASSVSNTLDEQFF. The CDR3 DNA reads TGTGCCAGCAGCGTATCAAACACCCTTGATGAGCAGTTCTTC. This chain uses TRBV9 with TRBJ2-1; D gene ambiguous. The ends were cut back, 1 base at V and 8 bases at J, with 13 bases in the middle. Germline V gene data show CDR1 as SGDLS and CDR2 as YYNGEE. The CDR3 totals 14 residues.

This clonotype was seen more than once but under ten times. This CDR3 is CASSEGEQYF. The CDR3 bases are TGTGCCAGCAGTGAGGGCGAGCAGTACTTC. This sequence joins TRBV2 and TRBJ2-7; D gene unclear. Trimming stripped 3 bases from V and 6 bases from J, with 3 bases between. The germline CDR1 and CDR2 sequences are SNHLY and FYNNEI. There are 10 residues in the CDR3.

V gene TRBV7-9 combines with J gene TRBJ2-7; 7 positions agree with TRBD1. Germline CDR1 reads SEHNR; CDR2 reads FQNEAQ (reference sequence). The V and J ends lost 5 bases and 5 bases, in that order; junction bases with no gene match: 6. This CDR3 contains 13 residues. This CDR3 reads CASSQDRANEQYF. The CDR3 coding sequence is TGTGCCAGCAGCCAAGACAGGGCTAACGAGCAGTACTTC.

This chain links TRBV19 with TRBJ2-3, with 9 bases fitting TRBD2. Germline trimming cut 10 bases from V and 0 bases from J; bases unmatched to any gene: 2. The CDR3 runs to 13 residues. Germline lookup yields CDR1 LNHDA and CDR2 SQIVND (reference sequence). The CDR3 DNA is TGTGCCACCGCGGGGGGGAGCACAGATACGCAGTATTTT. Residues: CATAGGSTDTQYF.

V and J are TRBV7-6 and TRBJ2-1; D possibly uses TRBD1 or TRBD2 (6 bases each). Deletions cut 0 bases from V and 7 bases from J, with 13 bases between. This CDR3 comprises 15 residues. Per germline, CDR1 SGHVS and CDR2 FNYEAQ. CDR3 amino acids: CASSLAGGDTNEQFF. The CDR3 region has the DNA TGTGCCAGCAGCTTAGCGGGGGGCGACACGAATGAGCAGTTCTTC.

The rearrangement joins TRBV6-5 to TRBJ1-2; D unresolved. The CDR3 runs 14 residues. V was shortened by 5 bases and J by 4 bases, with 14 bases between the two germline ends. Germline CDR1 MNHEY, CDR2 SVGAGI. CDR3 residues: CASSASGPTYGYTF. The CDR3 DNA sequence: TGTGCCAGCAGTGCCTCCGGGCCCACCTATGGCTACACCTTC.

This chain joins TRBV7-9 and TRBJ1-2; TRBD1 is a possible D gene (6 bases). Trimming took off 1 base at V and 8 bases at J, with 11 bases between the two ends. Germline V gene lookup returns CDR1 SEHNR and CDR2 FQNEAQ (reference sequence). The CDR3 is 13 amino acids. The CDR3 is CASSLGGGNGYTF. The CDR3, as DNA: TGTGCCAGCAGCTTAGGAGGGGGTAACGGCTACACCTTC.

The chain joins TRBV20-1 to TRBJ2-3; 7 nucleotides align to TRBD2. V was clipped by 0 bases and J by 6 bases; unmatched bases: 12. The CDR3 runs to 16 residues. Germline values: CDR1 DFQATT, CDR2 SNEGSKA (reference sequence). Here the CDR3 reads CSAREVGTSAFDTQYF. The CDR3, as DNA: TGCAGTGCTAGAGAGGTGGGAACTAGCGCATTCGATACGCAGTATTTT.

This clonotype was recorded only once. This sequence joins TRBV27 and TRBJ1-1; D might be TRBD1 (5 bases). Germline lookup yields CDR1 MNHEY and CDR2 SMNVEV (reference sequence). The V end was cut by 5 bases, the J end by 7 bases, with 20 bases between. The CDR3 contains 15 residues. In DNA form, the CDR3 reads TGTGCCAGCAGTCCCTCCTCGGGGACCGCGATTGAAGCTTTCTTT. It yields the protein CASSPSSGTAIEAFF.

The CDR3 DNA reads TGTGCCAGCAGTACAAGCGGGGAGGAGGAGACCCAGTACTTC. Its protein product is CASSTSGEEETQYF. This chain joins TRBV27 and TRBJ2-5, with 7 bases aligning to TRBD2. Unmatched junction bases numbered 8, after V lost 5 bases and J lost 5 bases. The CDR3 is 14 amino acids. Germline lookup yields CDR1 MNHEY and CDR2 SMNVEV (reference sequence).

The rearrangement uses TRBV5-4 and TRBJ1-2; D is unclear. The CDR3 covers 14 residues. V was clipped by 3 bases and J by 4 bases, with 13 bases between them. CDR1 is SGHNT and CDR2 is YYREEE in the germline V gene (reference sequence). CDR3 residues: CASSSLMMGYGYTF. The CDR3 DNA follows: TGTGCCAGCAGCTCCCTGATGATGGGCTATGGCTACACCTTC.

The chain couples TRBV6-5 to TRBJ1-1; 7 nucleotides match TRBD1. The germline gives CDR1 MNHEY, CDR2 SVGAGI. The V gene end was trimmed by 7 bases and the J gene end by 2 bases; junction bases not matched to a gene: 10. The CDR3 extends over 15 amino acids. The CDR3 nucleotides are TGTGCCAGCATCACACCCCGGACAGGTAACACTGAAGCTTTCTTT. Protein: CASITPRTGNTEAFF.

This chain connects TRBV15 to TRBJ2-3; no reliable D call. Germline-derived CDR1 and CDR2 are LNHNV and YYDKDF (reference sequence). This CDR3 has 18 amino acids. Deletions cut 0 bases from V and 2 bases from J, with 18 bases between. The CDR3 sequence: CATSRDPADTGYTDTQYF. Written as DNA, the CDR3 is TGTGCCACCAGCAGAGATCCGGCGGATACCGGTTACACAGATACGCAGTATTTT.

The chain recombines TRBV20-1 with TRBJ2-3; possibly TRBD2 for D (5 bases). V was cut by 2 bases and J by 3 bases, with 15 bases left in between. Germline CDR1 and CDR2: DFQATT and SNEGSKA (reference sequence). CDR3 size: 15 residues. CDR3 region: CSARSSGLRTDTQYF. CDR3 DNA sequence: TGCAGTGCTAGATCAAGCGGCTTAAGAACAGATACGCAGTATTTT.

The chain is built from TRBV27 and TRBJ2-5, with 8 bases that match TRBD1. The CDR3 has 14 amino acids. Trimming at V came to 8 bases and at J to 5 bases, leaving 10 bases not matched to a gene. Per germline, CDR1 MNHEY and CDR2 SMNVEV (reference sequence). CDR3 sequence (DNA): TGTGCCAGCGGACAGACAGGGGCTCGGGAGACCCAGTACTTC. Amino acids: CASGQTGARETQYF.